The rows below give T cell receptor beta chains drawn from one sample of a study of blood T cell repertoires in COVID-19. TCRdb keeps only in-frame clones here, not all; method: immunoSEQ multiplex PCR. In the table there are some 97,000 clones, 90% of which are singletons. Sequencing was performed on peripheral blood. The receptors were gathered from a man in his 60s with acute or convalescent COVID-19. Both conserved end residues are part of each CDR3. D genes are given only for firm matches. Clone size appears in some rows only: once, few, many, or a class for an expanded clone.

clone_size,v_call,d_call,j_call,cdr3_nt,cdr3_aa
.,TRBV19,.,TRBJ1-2,TGTGCCAGTAGTGGCCGGAACAGGGAACGGGATGGCTACACCTTC,CASSGRNRERDGYTF
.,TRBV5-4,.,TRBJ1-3,TGTGCCAGCAGCTTGGGGGCCTCGAGCTCTGGAAACACCATATATTTT,CASSLGASSSGNTIYF
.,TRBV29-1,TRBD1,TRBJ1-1,TGCAGCGCCAGGACAGGGAGGACTGAAGCTTTCTTT,CSARTGRTEAFF
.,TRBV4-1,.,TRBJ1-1,TGCGCCAGCAGCCAAGATGGCGTTGCGGATGAAGCTTTCTTT,CASSQDGVADEAFF
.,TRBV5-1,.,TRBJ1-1,TGCGCCAGCAGCTTGGCCGGGGGGCCTAGTGTCGTGGACACTGAAGCTTTCTTT,CASSLAGGPSVVDTEAFF
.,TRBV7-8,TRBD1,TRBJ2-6,TGTGCCAGCAGCCTAACCGGGACAGGCGTCTCTGGGGCCAACGTCCTGACTTTC,CASSLTGTGVSGANVLTF
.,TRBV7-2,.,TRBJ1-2,TGTGCCAGCAGCTTATCAGGGGCAGGGAGTTATGGCTACACCTTC,CASSLSGAGSYGYTF
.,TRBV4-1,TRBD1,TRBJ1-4,TGCGCCAGCAGCCAAGAGTCCCGCCGGGACAGGGGAGGGGGGATCACTAATGAAAAACTGTTTTTT,CASSQESRRDRGGGITNEKLFF
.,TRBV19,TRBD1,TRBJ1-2,TGTGCCAGTAGTATGAGGACAGGGGCCCAAATCGTAAGTGGCTACACCTTC,CASSMRTGAQIVSGYTF
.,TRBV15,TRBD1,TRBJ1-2,TGTGCCACCAGCAGGCTACAGGGGGCGTCTGGCTACACCTTC,CATSRLQGASGYTF
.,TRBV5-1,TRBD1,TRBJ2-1,TGCGCCAGCAGTGAGGGGGCCAGTCTACAGTATGAGCAGTTCTTC,CASSEGASLQYEQFF
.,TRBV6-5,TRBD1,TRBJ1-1,TGTGCCAGCGGGGCAGGGGGTAACACTGAAGCTTTCTTT,CASGAGGNTEAFF
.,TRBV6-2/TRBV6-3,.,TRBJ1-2,TGTGCCAGCAGTTATGGACATCCGAACTATGGCTACACCTTC,CASSYGHPNYGYTF
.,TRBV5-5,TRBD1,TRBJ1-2,TGTGCCAGCAGCTATACCCGGGACAGGATATCAAACTATGGCTACACCTTC,CASSYTRDRISNYGYTF
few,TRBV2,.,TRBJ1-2,TGTGCCAGCAGTCCCGGGACTTCTTTATTGTATGGCTACACCTTC,CASSPGTSLLYGYTF
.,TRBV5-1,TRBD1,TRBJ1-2,TGCGCCAGCAGCTTGTTCGGACAGGGGGAGAAGTATGGCTACACCTTC,CASSLFGQGEKYGYTF
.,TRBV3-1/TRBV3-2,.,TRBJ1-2,TGTGCCAGCAGCCAAGCAGGGTTCGGACCACTTACTAACTATGGCTACACCTTC,CASSQAGFGPLTNYGYTF
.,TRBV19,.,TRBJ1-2,TGTGCCAGTAGTATAGGCGGGGACTTCTATGGCTACACCTTC,CASSIGGDFYGYTF
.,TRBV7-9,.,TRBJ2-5,TGTGCCAGCAGCCATAAACCCGGGACCCAGTACTTC,CASSHKPGTQYF
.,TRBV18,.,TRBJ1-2,TGTGCCAGCTCACCACGGGCAGGTGACTATGGCTACACCTTC,CASSPRAGDYGYTF
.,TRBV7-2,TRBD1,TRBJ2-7,TGTGCCAGCAGTTCCACCCTCGGGACAGGGGGTTTCTACGAGCAGTACTTC,CASSSTLGTGGFYEQYF
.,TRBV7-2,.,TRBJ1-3,TGTGCCAGCAGCTTTTTTCAGGGAAACACCATATATTTT,CASSFFQGNTIYF
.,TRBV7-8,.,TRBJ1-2,TGTGCCAGCAGCTTAGGGGTTGGGGGGAACTATGGCTACACCTTC,CASSLGVGGNYGYTF
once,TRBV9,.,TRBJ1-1,TGTGCCAGCAGCCCTCTGGGGCGGACGAACACTGAAGCTTTCTTT,CASSPLGRTNTEAFF
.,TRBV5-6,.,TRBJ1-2,TGTGCCAGCAGCTTGGGAGTACGGGACACCAGCTACACCTTC,CASSLGVRDTSYTF
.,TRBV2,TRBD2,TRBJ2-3,TGTGCCAGCAGTGAAGGGACTAGCGGACTTACGCAGTATTTT,CASSEGTSGLTQYF
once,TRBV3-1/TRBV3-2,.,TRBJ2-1,TGTGCCAGCGGAAATGGACTGCCCAATGAGCAGTTCTTC,CASGNGLPNEQFF
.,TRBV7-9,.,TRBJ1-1,TGTGCCAGCAGCTTCTTACAGGGAGGGACTGAAGCTTTCTTT,CASSFLQGGTEAFF
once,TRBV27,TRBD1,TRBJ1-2,TGTGCCAGCAGTTCAACAGGGGAAAGAAGGGGCTACACCTTC,CASSSTGERRGYTF
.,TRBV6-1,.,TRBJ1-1,TGTGCCAGCAGTGAGAGGGGGGGTTCTGAAGCTTTCTTT,CASSERGGSEAFF
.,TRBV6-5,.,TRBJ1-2,TGTGCCAGCAAAACCGGGTCAACTAACTATGGCTACACCTTC,CASKTGSTNYGYTF
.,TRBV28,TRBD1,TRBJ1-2,TGTGCCAGCAACTCCGGGACAGTAAACTATGGCTACACCTTC,CASNSGTVNYGYTF
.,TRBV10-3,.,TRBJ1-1,TGTGCCTCTTCAGGGGATAACACTGAAGCTTTCTTT,CASSGDNTEAFF
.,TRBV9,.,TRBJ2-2,TGTGCCAGCAGCGTAGATCGGGGCACCGGGGAGCTGTTTTTT,CASSVDRGTGELFF
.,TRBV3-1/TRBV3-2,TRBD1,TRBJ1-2,TGTGCCAGCAGCCGCAACAGGGGTTCCGATGGCTACACCTTC,CASSRNRGSDGYTF
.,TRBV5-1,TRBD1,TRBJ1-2,TGCGCCAGCAGCTTCTCGACAGGGAGCTATGGCTACACCTTC,CASSFSTGSYGYTF
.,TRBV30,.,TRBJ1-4,TGTGCCTGGAGTGTGTGGGAGGCGTTTGCAACTAATGAAAAACTGTTTTTT,CAWSVWEAFATNEKLFF
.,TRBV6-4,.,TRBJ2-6,TGTGCCAGCAGTGAGCTACAGGGCTCTGGGGCCAACGTCCTGACTTTC,CASSELQGSGANVLTF
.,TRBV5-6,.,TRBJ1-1,TGTGCCAGCAGCCCCGGGAGCACGAACACTGAAGCTTTCTTT,CASSPGSTNTEAFF
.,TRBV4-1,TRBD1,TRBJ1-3,TGCGCCAGCAGCCAAGATCGCAGCAGGGGGCTTGGAAACACCATATATTTT,CASSQDRSRGLGNTIYF
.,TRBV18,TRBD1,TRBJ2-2,TGTGCCAGCTCAGTTCCGACAGGGGAGAACACCGGGGAGCTGTTTTTT,CASSVPTGENTGELFF
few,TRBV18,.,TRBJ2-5,TGTGCCAGCTCACCAAAACGGGAGACCCAGTACTTC,CASSPKRETQYF
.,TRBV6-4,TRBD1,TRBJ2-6,TGTGCCAGCAGTGCGGACAGGGGATCTGGGGCCAACGTCCTGACTTTC,CASSADRGSGANVLTF
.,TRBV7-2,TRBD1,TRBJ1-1,TGTGCCAGTGGGGTGTCAGGGGGGACTGAAGCTTTCTTT,CASGVSGGTEAFF
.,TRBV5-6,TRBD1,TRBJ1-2,TGTGCCAGCAGCGGATGGGACAGGAACTATGGCTACACCTTC,CASSGWDRNYGYTF
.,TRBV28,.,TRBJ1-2,TGTGCCAGCAGTCCCCCTCTGGGAGGCGACTATGGCTACACCTTC,CASSPPLGGDYGYTF
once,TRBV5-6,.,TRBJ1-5,TGTGCCAGCAGCTTCTCAGATAGCAATCAGCCCCAGCATTTT,CASSFSDSNQPQHF
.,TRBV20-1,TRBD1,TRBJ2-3,TGCAGTGCTAGTGGGACAGGGGTGGTAGATACGCAGTATTTT,CSASGTGVVDTQYF
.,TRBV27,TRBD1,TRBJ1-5,TGTGCCAGCAGTACGGGGGACAGGGTCGCTCAGCCCCAGCATTTT,CASSTGDRVAQPQHF
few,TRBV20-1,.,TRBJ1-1,TGCAGTGCTACTGACGGGGACACTGAAGCTTTCTTT,CSATDGDTEAFF
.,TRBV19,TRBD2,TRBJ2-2,TGTGCCAGTAGTATAGCCGTGGGAGCGGGGGCCGGGGAGCTGTTTTTT,CASSIAVGAGAGELFF
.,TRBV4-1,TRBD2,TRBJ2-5,TGCGCCAGCAGCCAGCGGGGGGGCGTAGAGACCCAGTACTTC,CASSQRGGVETQYF
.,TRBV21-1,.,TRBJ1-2,TGTGCCAGCAGCAATGGGCCCCCGGGACAGGCTCTTTATGGCTACACCTTC,CASSNGPPGQALYGYTF
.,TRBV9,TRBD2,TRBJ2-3,TGTGCCAGCAGCGTAGACAGCGGGAGGGGAGATACGCAGTATTTT,CASSVDSGRGDTQYF
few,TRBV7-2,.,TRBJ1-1,TGTGCCAGCAGCCCCCAGGCCCAGGGAATCTCTGAAGCTTTCTTT,CASSPQAQGISEAFF